This entry lists 10 T cell receptor beta chains sequenced from one sample in a study of cytomegalovirus exposure and HLA in healthy donors. The PCR was carried out with 60 Vbeta primers and 13 Jbeta primers. The data were produced by immunoSEQ multiplex PCR, yet TCRdb's version contains in-frame clones alone and is incomplete. The profile covers about 160,000 clones, with roughly 80% appearing a single time and over 1.2% taken by the ten largest. The specimen sequenced was PBMCs. The receptors stem from a young man in good health and CMV-seronegative.

The chain combines TRBV2 with TRBJ2-2, with D unclear. V dropped 2 bases and J dropped 7 bases, with 11 bases sitting between them. CDR3 length equals 14 residues. In germline, CDR1 is SNHLY, CDR2 FYNNEI. The CDR3 region has the DNA TGTGCCAGCAGTGAAAATAGCCGGCGCGGGGAGCTGTTTTTT. Protein sequence: CASSENSRRGELFF.

The chain combines TRBV7-9 with TRBJ2-1; 9 bases are a match to TRBD2. This CDR3 has 13 residues. V trimming: 7 bases; J trimming: 2 bases; junction bases outside the gene matches: 0. Germline assignment: CDR1 SEHNR and CDR2 FQNEAQ (reference sequence). In DNA form, the CDR3 reads TGTGCCAGCAAGCGGGGGGCCTACAATGAGCAGTTCTTC. Translated: CASKRGAYNEQFF.

This clone was found a few times. The rearrangement uses TRBV27 and TRBJ2-1; D is possibly TRBD2 (5 bases). The germline gives CDR1 MNHEY, CDR2 SMNVEV (reference sequence). The CDR3 has 15 amino acids. Trimming took off 1 base at V and 6 bases at J, with 13 bases between the two ends. CDR3 protein: CASSLWSPRVNEQFF. The CDR3 DNA is TGTGCCAGCAGTTTATGGAGCCCGCGGGTCAATGAGCAGTTCTTC.

V is TRBV27 and J is TRBJ1-2; TRBD1 might be the D (6 bases). Per the germline V gene, CDR1 is MNHEY and CDR2 is SMNVEV (reference sequence). V lost 5 bases and J lost 3, with 16 bases in between. This CDR3 spans 15 amino acids. The CDR3 nucleotides are TGTGCCAGCAGTCCTACCAGGGGCCCGGACTATGGCTACACCTTC. Residues: CASSPTRGPDYGYTF.

The chain uses TRBV21-1 and TRBJ2-5; the table's D gene call, TRBD1, was not cross checked with the DNA. TRBV21-1 is classified as a pseudogene. The CDR3 is 15 amino acids. The DNA of the CDR3 is TGTGCCAGCAGCAAGAGGGGGACAGGGGCTGAGACCCAGTACTTC. Protein: CASSKRGTGAETQYF.

This chain connects TRBV6-1 to TRBJ2-2, with TRBD1 identical over 10 bases. The CDR3 loop spans 15 amino acids. Trimming cost V 5 bases and J 6 bases; bases outside gene matches: 6. Germline V gene lookup returns CDR1 MNHNS and CDR2 SASEGT. CDR3 sequence reads: CASSSETGGAGELFF. For the CDR3, the DNA is TGTGCCAGCAGTTCGGAGACAGGGGGCGCCGGGGAGCTGTTTTTT.

The chain joins TRBV6-4 to TRBJ2-3; 7 nucleotides agree with TRBD2. V dropped 2 bases and J dropped 0; count of bases not matched to a gene: 2. Germline CDR1 and CDR2: MRHNA and SNTAGT. The CDR3 runs to 15 residues. CDR3 coding DNA: TGTGCCAGCAGTGACGGGACTACTAGCACAGATACGCAGTATTTT. As protein: CASSDGTTSTDTQYF.

This clone was seen a single time. The rearrangement joins TRBV7-2 to TRBJ2-7; D might be TRBD1 (5 bases). Germline values: CDR1 SGHTA, CDR2 FQGNSA. This CDR3 is built from 13 residues. Trimming left V 5 bases short and J 1 base short, with 9 bases between. The CDR3 sequence is CASSMRQSYEQYF. The CDR3 nucleotides read TGTGCCAGCAGCATGCGACAGTCCTACGAGCAGTACTTC.

This clone was seen a single time. The chain links TRBV5-4 to TRBJ2-1; D not resolved. CDR1 is SGHNT, CDR2 YYREEE, per germline (reference sequence). CDR3 size: 15 residues. The V gene lost 0 bases and the J gene lost 4 bases, with 11 bases spanning the gap. The CDR3 is CASSLAAALYNEQFF. CDR3 coding DNA: TGTGCCAGCAGCTTGGCCGCGGCCTTATACAATGAGCAGTTCTTC.

This clone occurred once. CDR3 DNA: TGTGCCAGCAGCTTAGCTTTCTTCTCTGGGGCCAACGTCCTGACTTTC. Protein product: CASSLAFFSGANVLTF. This chain links TRBV7-8 with TRBJ2-6; unclear D gene. CDR3 length: 16 residues. Trimming left V 0 bases short and J 0 bases short, with 6 bases between. Germline V CDR1 and CDR2: SGHVS, FQNEAQ. The whole variable domain, remainder taken from reference TRBV7-8 and TRBJ2-6, is GAGVSQSPRYKVAKRGQDVALRCDPISGHVSLFWYQQALGQGPEFLTYFQNEAQLDKSGLPSDRFFAERPEGSVSTLKIQRTQQEDSAVYLCASSLAFFSGANVLTFGAGSRLTVL.